A selection of T cell receptor beta chains follows, all from one sample in a study of molecular identifiers for immune sequencing clone quantification. From the PCR reads, TCRdb called clonotypes with MiXCR, one entry per CDR3 protein. Among about 510,000 distinct CDR3 sequences listed, roughly 23% were seen once. The sequencing input was naive CD8+ T cells from blood, with Jurkat cell RNA spiked in. The source is a human donor in good health. Some libraries in this study had Jurkat cell RNA spiked in. CDR3s include the opening cysteine and the closing phenylalanine or tryptophan. A D gene is named only where the DNA matches it firmly. Rows may omit the clone size; those that give it use once, few, many or a size class.

v_gene	d_gene	j_gene	abundance	CDR3nt	CDR3aa
TRBV5-6	-	TRBJ2-7	-	TGTGCCAGCAGCTTGGACAGGAACGAGCAGTACTTC	CASSLDRNEQYF
TRBV13	-	TRBJ1-1	many	TGTGCCAGCAGCTTGGACACTGAAGCTTTCTTT	CASSLDTEAFF
TRBV11-2	-	TRBJ2-7	-	TGTGCCAGCAGCTTCCGGGACAACTACGCCCACGAGCAGTACTTC	CASSFRDNYAHEQYF
TRBV27	-	TRBJ2-2	many	TGTGCCAGCAGTTTGGGGAACACCGGGGAGCTGTTTTTT	CASSLGNTGELFF
TRBV4-3	-	TRBJ2-7	once	TGCGCCAGCGGCCAAGAGGCGACCCAAATCTACGAGCAGTACTTC	CASGQEATQIYEQYF
TRBV7-9	TRBD1	TRBJ1-1	many	TGTGCCAGCAGCATCCGGACAGGGGTGAACACTGAAGCTTTCTTT	CASSIRTGVNTEAFF
TRBV7-9	-	TRBJ2-3	many	TGTGCCAGCAGCTCTGGGACCGGCGCAGATACGCAGTATTTT	CASSSGTGADTQYF
TRBV19	TRBD2	TRBJ2-2	-	TGTGCCACAAAGGTGGGACTAGCGGGAGTGAGCACCGGGGAGCTGTTTTTT	CATKVGLAGVSTGELFF
TRBV28	-	TRBJ2-7	-	TGTGCCAGCGGTTTGCCCGGGCGGGACGGGGTCTGCGAGCAGTACTTC	CASGLPGRDGVCEQYF
TRBV7-2	TRBD2	TRBJ2-7	many	TGTGCCAGCAGCCGGGAGGGCTATTCCGCCTACGAGCAGTACTTC	CASSREGYSAYEQYF